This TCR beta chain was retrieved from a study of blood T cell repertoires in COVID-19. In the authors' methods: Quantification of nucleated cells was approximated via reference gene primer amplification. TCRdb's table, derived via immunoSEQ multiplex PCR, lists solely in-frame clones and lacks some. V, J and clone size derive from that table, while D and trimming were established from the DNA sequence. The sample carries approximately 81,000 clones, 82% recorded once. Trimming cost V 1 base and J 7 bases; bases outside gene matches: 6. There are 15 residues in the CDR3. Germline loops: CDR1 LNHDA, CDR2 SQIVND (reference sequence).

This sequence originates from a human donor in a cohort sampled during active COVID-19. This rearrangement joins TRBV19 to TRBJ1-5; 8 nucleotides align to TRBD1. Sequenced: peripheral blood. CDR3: CASSIGTGTRQPQHF. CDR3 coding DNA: TGTGCCAGTAGTATAGGGACAGGGACTCGACAGCCCCAGCATTTT.